A selection of T cell receptor beta chains follows, all from one sample in a study of blood T cell repertoires in COVID-19. Method: immunoSEQ multiplex PCR; TCRdb's copy keeps in-frame clones and lacks some. The sample holds roughly 120,000 clones, 75% to 90% seen once. The sample was peripheral blood. These receptors came from an elderly woman with COVID-19, enrolled during active disease. The CDR3 runs from the conserved cysteine through the conserved F or W. The D gene is left open where the match is weak. The size of a clone is reported for some rows only, either as once, few or many, or as a class for expanded clones.

J	V	size	D	CDR3	DNA
TRBJ2-5	TRBV7-6	-	TRBD1	CASTTTGGRETQYF	TGTGCCAGCACCACTACAGGGGGCAGGGAGACCCAGTACTTC
TRBJ1-1	TRBV3-1/TRBV3-2	once	-	CASRSGYTEAFF	TGTGCCAGCAGGTCAGGGTACACTGAAGCTTTCTTT
TRBJ2-2	TRBV9	-	-	CASSTRQTNTGELFF	TGTGCCAGCAGCACCAGACAGACGAACACCGGGGAGCTGTTTTTT
TRBJ2-1	TRBV5-1	-	TRBD1	CASGLGGQGKNEQFF	TGCGCCAGCGGTCTGGGAGGACAGGGGAAGAATGAGCAGTTCTTC
TRBJ1-5	TRBV21-1	few	-	CASSKPGQASNQPQHF	TGTGCCAGCAGCAAACCCGGACAGGCTAGCAATCAGCCCCAGCATTTT
TRBJ1-1	TRBV7-2	-	-	CASSLEGMVNTEAFF	TGTGCCAGCAGCCTAGAGGGGATGGTGAACACTGAAGCTTTCTTT
TRBJ2-3	TRBV7-2	once	-	CASSSARGDTQYF	TGTGCCAGCAGCTCCGCCCGGGGGGATACGCAGTATTTT
TRBJ2-7	TRBV3-1/TRBV3-2	once	-	CASSQVAASLEQYF	TGTGCCAGCAGCCAAGTAGCAGCGTCTCTTGAGCAGTACTTC
TRBJ2-3	TRBV7-3	-	-	CASSFPQTESDTQYF	TGTGCCAGCAGTTTTCCACAGACAGAGTCAGATACGCAGTATTTT
TRBJ2-7	TRBV5-1	-	TRBD2	CASSLDSTSGTSYEQYF	TGCGCCAGCAGCTTGGATTCGACTAGCGGGACCTCCTACGAGCAGTACTTC
TRBJ2-2	TRBV6-5	-	TRBD1	CASSSPGQGTTGELFF	TGTGCCAGCAGTTCCCCGGGACAGGGCACAACCGGGGAGCTGTTTTTT